Given below is one TCR beta chain in context. There are 15 residues in the CDR3. V was pared by 5 bases and J by 8 bases, with 19 bases between. In germline, CDR1 is LNHDA, CDR2 SQIVND (reference sequence). The data were obtained in a study of blood T cell repertoires in COVID-19. Methods used by the authors: Reference gene primers were amplified, and this amplification served to estimate nucleated cell counts. The protocol was immunoSEQ multiplex PCR, while the TCRdb copy is restricted to in-frame clones and leaves out a portion. V and J calls and clone size are as listed in that table; D and trimming were resolved from the DNA. The sample lists 30,000 to 40,000 clones, roughly 90% occurring once.

Sequenced: peripheral blood. This chain connects TRBV19 to TRBJ2-1; TRBD1 might be the D (5 bases). The sequence was collected from a human donor with active COVID-19. The donor label of this sample is uncertain. The CDR3 coding sequence is TGTGCCAGTAGTTGGTCCCAGGGAAAGTCCTATGAGCAGTTCTTC. It yields the protein CASSWSQGKSYEQFF.